The 14 T cell receptor beta chains listed next were all sequenced from one sample in a study of identifying expanded T cells in peripheral blood. Clones were read by immunoSEQ multiplex PCR, and TCRdb kept only the in-frame ones, dropping some. The sample yields 100,000 to 110,000 clones, over 70% seen once. The sequenced sample was blood. The receptor source for this set is a person aged 18 to 75 in good health.

This clone was recorded once. The gene calls are TRBV6-4 and TRBJ2-1, with 12 bases matching TRBD2. This CDR3 is 14 amino acids long. The V gene's germline CDR1 is MRHNA and CDR2 SNTAGT. With 3 bases clipped from V and 7 bases from J, the junction kept 1 base outside the gene matches. The CDR3 coding sequence is TGTGCCAGCAGTGAGCTAGCGGGGGGGAATGAGCAGTTCTTC. It encodes CASSELAGGNEQFF.

This CDR3 is CASSPTDRVTEAFF. The CDR3 nucleotides are TGTGCCAGCAGCCCCACCGACAGGGTCACTGAAGCTTTCTTT. The chain has TRBV4-2 and TRBJ1-1, with 7 positions matching TRBD1. After removal of 4 bases from V and 4 bases from J, the junction contained 6 bases not matched to a gene. This CDR3 comprises 14 residues. In germline, CDR1 is LGHNA, CDR2 YNFKEQ.

The chain joins TRBV12-5 to TRBJ2-1, with D tentatively TRBD2 (6 bases). The V gene's germline CDR1 is LGHNT and CDR2 FRNRAP. The CDR3 length is 11 residues. CDR3 bases: TGTGTTAGCGGACATGACAATGAGCAGTTCTTC. Residues: CVSGHDNEQFF. Together with reference TRBV12-5 and TRBJ2-1, the CDR3 gives the full variable domain: DARVTQTPRHKVTEMGQEVTMRCQPILGHNTVFWYRQTMMQGLELLAYFRNRAPLDDSGMPKDRFSAEMPDATLATLKIQPSEPRDSAVYFCVSGHDNEQFFGPGTRLTVL.

The rearrangement uses TRBV5-4 and TRBJ1-1, with D unresolved. Germline assignment: CDR1 SGHNT and CDR2 YYREEE (reference sequence). CDR3 length: 15 residues. V shed 2 bases and J shed 1 base, with 12 bases lying between them. The CDR3 loop reads CASSFKNRQNTEAFF. The CDR3, as DNA: TGTGCCAGCAGCTTTAAGAACCGGCAGAACACTGAAGCTTTCTTT.

This sequence joins TRBV7-9 and TRBJ1-4; D gene ambiguous. The CDR3 is 14 residues long. CDR1 SEHNR and CDR2 FQNEAQ come from the germline V gene (reference sequence). Trimming took 3 bases from V and 7 from J, leaving 12 bases between them. The CDR3 spells CASSFGGTIEKLFF. CDR3 nucleotides: TGTGCCAGCAGCTTTGGAGGTACAATTGAAAAACTGTTTTTT.

The rearrangement joins TRBV6-1 to TRBJ2-3, with 8 bases identical to TRBD2. Trimming removed 6 bases from V and 5 bases from J; junction bases left unmatched: 7. This CDR3 contains 14 residues. Germline V lookup: CDR1 MNHNS, CDR2 SASEGT. The CDR3 loop reads CASRRSGGGDTQYF. CDR3 bases: TGTGCCAGCAGGCGAAGCGGGGGAGGAGATACGCAGTATTTT.

This chain links TRBV13 with TRBJ2-3, with 9 bases lining up with TRBD1. Germline CDR1 and CDR2: PRHDT and FYEKMQ (reference sequence). The junction had 6 bases not matched to a gene; V was cut back by 5 bases and J by 3 bases. This CDR3 has 15 amino acids. In nucleotides, the CDR3 is TGTGCCAGCAGCCCCCGGACAGGGGATACAGATACGCAGTATTTT. Translating gives CASSPRTGDTDTQYF.

The genes are TRBV5-1 and TRBJ2-2; 9 nucleotides agree with TRBD2. CDR3 length equals 16 residues. V trimming: 0 bases; J trimming: 5 bases; junction bases outside the gene matches: 5. Germline values: CDR1 SGHRS, CDR2 YFSETQ. The CDR3 sequence: CASSLAIAGDTGELFF. DNA of the CDR3: TGCGCCAGCAGCTTGGCCATAGCGGGAGATACCGGGGAGCTGTTTTTT. Based on the CDR3 plus reference TRBV5-1 and TRBJ2-2, the full variable domain is KAGVTQTPRYLIKTRGQQVTLSCSPISGHRSVSWYQQTPGQGLQFLFEYFSETQRNKGNFPGRFSGRQFSNSRSEMNVSTLELGDSALYLCASSLAIAGDTGELFFGEGSRLTVL.

This rearrangement joins TRBV19 to TRBJ2-1, with D possibly TRBD2 on 5 matching bases. Looked up from germline, CDR1 is LNHDA and CDR2 is SQIVND (reference sequence). The CDR3 runs 15 residues. V lost 4 bases to trimming and J lost 1 base, with 11 bases between them. Here the CDR3 DNA reads TGTGCCAGTAGTAAGGTACGGGGTTCCTACAATGAGCAGTTCTTC. Protein sequence: CASSKVRGSYNEQFF.

The genes are TRBV18 and TRBJ1-6; D uncertain. Germline CDR1 reads KGHSH; CDR2 reads LQKENI. The CDR3 runs 19 residues. Trimming took off 6 bases at V and 5 bases at J, with 26 bases between the two ends. In DNA form, the CDR3 reads TGTGCCAGCTCGCTTCGGGGATTTGCCCTGGCCACCCATAATTCACCCCTCCACTTT. Translated: CASSLRGFALATHNSPLHF.

The genes are TRBV2 and TRBJ2-7; D possibly matches TRBD1 or TRBD2 (5 bases each). Germline assignment: CDR1 SNHLY and CDR2 FYNNEI. The CDR3 sequence is 13 residues long. V was shortened by 4 bases and J by 4 bases, with 11 bases between the two germline ends. Written as DNA, the CDR3 is TGTGCCAGCAGTGTCCAGGGAGAGTACGAGCAGTACTTC. Its translation is CASSVQGEYEQYF.

This chain joins TRBV29-1 and TRBJ1-1; D ambiguous. The CDR3 covers 14 residues. The V end lost 7 bases, the J end lost 1 base, and 16 bases lay between the germline ends. Germline values: CDR1 SQVTM, CDR2 ANQGSEA. The CDR3 region is CSGTTGIGNTEAFF. The CDR3 DNA reads as TGCAGCGGTACGACGGGGATAGGGAACACTGAAGCTTTCTTT.

The chain has TRBV4-1 and TRBJ2-7, with 9 positions matching TRBD2. Germline V gene lookup returns CDR1 MGHRA and CDR2 YSYEKL. This CDR3 is built from 13 residues. After removal of 3 bases from V and 5 bases from J, the junction contained 2 bases not matched to a gene. The CDR3 bases are TGCGCCAGCAGCCATGGGACTAGCAACGAGCAGTACTTC. Translated: CASSHGTSNEQYF.

This sequence joins TRBV28 and TRBJ2-7, with 7 bases identical to TRBD1. The germline CDR1 and CDR2 sequences are MDHEN and SYDVKM. V gave up 9 bases and J gave up 2 bases; unmatched junction bases: 10. The CDR3 consists of 14 residues. Here the CDR3 DNA reads TGTGCCAGTAACCTCAGGGGGATCACCTACGAGCAGTACTTC. Residues: CASNLRGITYEQYF.